The T cell receptor (beta chain) described here comes from a study of T cell repertoires in cytomegalovirus infection. At the level of the study: HLA-B-restricted CMV epitopes that are well studied, plus recently identified HLA-C-restricted ones, were used by the study.

The CDR3 extends over 14 amino acids. The trim removed 7 bases at V and 9 bases at J, leaving 8 bases unmatched. Germline V gene lookup returns CDR1 MNHEY and CDR2 SMNVEV (reference sequence). Via MiXCR, TCRdb re-called the reads, giving one row per CDR3 protein. Of 650,000 to 850,000 distinct CDR3 sequences detected, 25% to 30% appear once; the ten largest clones hold about 12%. This clonotype was picked up a small number of times. Its antigen is unidentified. The source was cultured CD8+ T cells from PBMCs, collected from culture after CMV antigen stimulation. V is TRBV27 and J is TRBJ1-6; 8 bases align to TRBD1. The origin of this receptor is a human donor in good health (CMV status not recorded). Some clones in this sample may be carry-over from other donors' samples. The DNA of the CDR3 is TGTGCCAGCACCCCGGGCCAGGGGGCTTCACCCCTCCACTTT. It encodes CASTPGQGASPLHF.